This T cell receptor beta chain was recorded in a study of Ad26.COV2.S vaccination and SARS-CoV-2 variants (dated by TCRdb to the early 2020s). In terms of the full investigation: Donors in the vaccine arm were drawn from COV1001, a phase I-IIa trial of Ad26.COV2.S in healthy adults that was multicentre, randomized, double-blind and placebo-controlled. TCRbeta repertoire sequencing served as the tool for gauging how specific and how broad the SARS-CoV-2-reactive T cell receptors were following Ad26.COV2.S vaccination. Investigators did not know the trial group allocation while performing experiments and assessing outcomes. Ad26.COV2.S was administered intramuscularly at a dose of 5x10^10 or 1x10^11 viral particles, either as one shot or as two shots given 56 days apart. Trial participants were randomized into five groups of five: low-dose or high-dose Ad26.COV2.S given once or twice, or placebo on both occasions. A total of roughly 32 samples were included in the TCR-sequenced set, comprising around 20 Ad26.COV2.S vaccine recipients, 5 placebo recipients and 8 SARS-CoV-2 convalescent individuals. General findings and caveats noted by the study authors: The study was not powered for comparison of responses between vaccine doses or regimens. Higher spike-specific TCR breadth was observed in Ad26.COV2.S recipients than in placebo recipients (P = 0.0014). It was noted by the authors that total T cell responses may have been underestimated by the TCR breadth and depth analyses. Substantial breadth of spike-specific CD8+ and CD4+ T cell responses was reported after vaccination. Non-spike TCR breadth was comparable between vaccine and placebo recipients, consistent with the vaccine containing only spike.

The treatment or condition tag for this specimen amounts to: some 20 received Ad26.COV2.S at low or high dose, single or two shots; about five received placebo; per-sample allocation not given. Repertoires of vaccine and placebo recipients were sequenced from samples taken on day 63 after the first injection. Between 29 July and 7 August 2020, Cohort 1b enrolled 20 to 30 adults aged 18-55 years at one site in Boston, USA. Ad26.COV2.S was a replication-incompetent adenovirus type 26 vector that expressed a prefusion-stabilized SARS-CoV-2 spike protein derived from the original Wuhan strain. TCRbeta CDR3 regions were sequenced with the immunoSEQ Assay. After extraction, genomic DNA underwent amplification by bias-controlled multiplex PCR, followed by high-throughput sequencing. The authors' analysis ran thus. Collapsing and filtering of sequences were performed to quantify the absolute abundance of each unique TCRbeta CDR3 region. T cell fraction was estimated by normalizing TCRbeta template counts to usable DNA, with usable DNA measured through amplification of reference genes found in all nucleated cells. Repertoire TCRs were annotated as SARS-CoV-2-specific by exact matching of V gene, CDR3 amino acid sequence and J gene to a known reactive TCR set. The reference SARS-CoV-2 TCR set was derived from MIRA and filtered for enrichment in COVID-19-positive ImmuneCODE repertoires, a step that removed public or cross-reactive TCRs. Based on the MIRA antigens, annotated TCRs were further analysed at the level of specific ORF or position within ORF. Depth was the summed frequency of annotated unique rearrangements, while breadth was defined as annotated unique rearrangements over total unique productive rearrangements. Two-sided Wilcoxon rank-sum tests were used to compare TCR breadth between groups. TCRdb obtained this table from immuneACCESS and retained in-frame rearrangements with V and J assigned. These tables miss some clones; where compared with another copy, unresolved V genes account for less than half of the shortfall, and the remainder is unexplained. The DNA was the basis for D and trimming; V, J and clone size are from that table. The sample table shows over 450,000 clones, and around 89% are seen once. About 1.7% of the sample is in the top ten clones.

This clone was seen a handful of times. No antigen is known for it. No per-base quality is available; no much larger clone lies one base away. V sheds 7 bases and J sheds 0 bases, leaving 10 bases between their ends. According to the germline V gene, CDR1 reads SNHLY and CDR2 reads FYNNEI. Including cysteine and phenylalanine, the CDR3 has 14 amino acids. Just CDR3 DNA is preserved here, 42 bases in frame from base 1. The TCR originated in a person aged 18-60 years who received the Ad26.COV2.S COVID-19 vaccine or a placebo. Recombination linked TRBV2 to TRBJ1-5; the D gene cannot be named for sure. The sample here was peripheral blood, taken in a trial of Ad26.COV2.S vaccine versus placebo. The CDR3 region has the sequence CASKSVDSNQPQHF. The bases are TGTGCCAGCAAGAGTGTAGATAGCAATCAGCCCCAGCATTTT.